This T cell receptor (beta chain) was documented in a study of cytomegalovirus exposure and HLA in healthy donors (dated 2017 in TCRdb). A note on the overall study: In an earlier analysis of some 550 of the donors, 276 Gb of sequence data and 90 million to 130 million unique TCR beta sequences from 150 million to 200 million T cells were reported. Of the roughly 400 genotyped donors, over 80% were placed in the genetic ancestry cluster associated with self-reported Caucasian donors. The study aimed to test whether signatures of past pathogen exposure could be identified by cataloging public T cell receptors. All discovery cohort repertoires had been generated on a single sequencing platform. To decide whether each TCR beta V gene segment behaved as functional or pseudogenic, an earlier analysis of several hundred of the donors relied on high-throughput TCR beta sequencing. The study profiled the T cell repertoires of more than 500 subjects by immunosequencing and related them to cytomegalovirus serostatus. The number of typed donors differed by locus: about 620-630 for A, B, C, DRB1 and DQB1; 522 for DQA1; around 580 for DPA1; and 400 to 480 for DPB1. Donor age, sex, ethnicity and CMV serostatus were compiled together with the repertoire data. In a later analysis, previously published TCR beta repertoires from 600 to 850 donors were re-analyzed and high-resolution HLA genotyping was added so that TCR occurrence patterns could be studied. The study combined high-throughput TCR immunosequencing, statistical association of individual TCRs with disease status, and machine learning to predict cytomegalovirus infection status. A later genetic analysis used genome-wide SNP genotypes for about three fifths of the 666 donors, treating that subset as a discovery cohort. Rather than drawing on any new phenotypic data, the later analysis identified candidate immune exposures from TCR beta sequences and the way those sequences occurred across donors. Approximately 310 gigabases of sequencing data and tens of millions of unique TCR sequences were included in an early release covering roughly 700 HLA-typed donors. Roughly 5 DR-DQ haplotypes were handled as single units for association and clustering, since linkage in the cohort was strong. Among approximately 370 genotyped donors of the cohort, an average of about 220,000 unique TCR beta nucleotide sequences was sequenced per donor, of which about 19% were non-productive. Class I and class II HLA loci were covered by the typing at four-digit resolution. In addition to the first cohort of approximately 670 subjects, a separate validation cohort of 120 different subjects was used. Here is what the overall study found, with its caveats: In vitro tests confirmed that three of the cytomegalovirus-associated TCR beta chains recognize cytomegalovirus antigens. In a later analysis, the rate of TCR association differed among HLA loci, with DRB1 alleles having the most associated TCRs and HLA-C alleles having the fewest. According to a later analysis, most CMV-associated TCR beta chains appeared to be HLA-restricted, and the HLA associations seemed to be driven largely by CMV exposure. For the cohort, immune exposure information was limited to CMV serostatus. Correlated functional status among segregating V segments might reflect linkage disequilibrium, but an unknown experimental factor could not be ruled out. The classifier was reported to diagnose cytomegalovirus status with high specificity and sensitivity in both the original and validation cohorts. Because counts were too low, about 15 rarely observed V segments, including chromosome 9 orphons, were left out of the earlier analysis of a few hundred of the donors. A later analysis reported that several top co-occurrence clusters appeared linked to parvovirus B19, influenza, CMV and Epstein-Barr virus. Strong co-occurrence of HLA alleles, especially DR and DQ, made assigning TCR associations to individual alleles difficult. At a false discovery rate of 0.05, a later analysis linked around 17,000 TCR beta sequences to specific HLA alleles. A cluster of highly shared sequence variants was judged likely to represent a technical artifact of the sequencing pipeline. The authors suggested that the approach could potentially be generalized to other disease states and immunological phenotypes. The presence/absence analyses assumed that sequencing depth was roughly uniform across donors, and that assumption may not be true. An earlier analysis of 450 to 750 of the donors showed that most TCR beta V segments appeared in productive rearrangements either about 87% or about 30% of the time, which broadly matched IMGT annotations. A later analysis found that HLA-associated TCR beta chains were more clonally expanded and had lower generation probabilities than equally common non-associated chains. Most TCR sequences were seen in very few donors, while some public TCRs were found in many individuals. A further reported finding was that TCR beta sequences accurately predicted the HLA-A and HLA-B alleles for most subjects in the first cohort. According to a later genetic analysis, donors in an Asian-associated ancestry cluster had fewer N-insertions in productive TCRs than the approximately 610-donor mean. In the study, around 150 TCR beta chains were listed as associated with cytomegalovirus. This cohort had only TCR beta chains sequenced, and the lack of alpha or paired-chain data limited which features could be detected. HLA typing was unavailable for some donors at each locus, so association tests used only the typed subset. An association between a missense DCLRE1C variant and V-gene and J-gene trimming of TCR beta chains was found in a later genetic analysis and replicated in an independent cohort.

This clone was seen just once. Which antigen it targets is not known. Within one base of it there is no much larger clone, and no base qualities were kept. In total, approximately 700 healthy bone marrow donors made up the cohort. Cohort members were all nominally healthy when sampled, although unrecorded immune exposures were likely present. The donor tested CMV seronegative and was one of the 352 seronegative cohort members. A peripheral blood sample was collected from each donor, and TCR beta sequencing was performed on peripheral blood mononuclear cells. The Qiagen DNeasy Blood Extraction Kit was used to extract genomic DNA from the blood cell samples. Preparation of the library involved the immunoSEQ multiplex PCR assay. For the multiplex PCR, a mixture combining 60 forward primers for TCR Vbeta segments and 13 reverse primers for TCR Jbeta segments was used. The CDR3 region of rearranged TCR beta genes was amplified from genomic DNA with a multiplex PCR assay. The amplified TCR beta libraries were sequenced on the Illumina HiSeq System as 87-base-pair reads. Concerning the study's data processing: A later analysis tallied 75 million to 95 million unique TCR beta chains across the 610 or so repertoires, and around 10 million of those chains were shared by two or more donors. Raw reads were error-corrected and collapsed into unique sequences with a nearest-neighbor algorithm that merged closely related sequences to remove PCR and sequencing errors. V, D and J gene segments were assigned by aligning CDR3 sequences to IMGT reference sequences. For a sequence to be retained, a match of at least six nucleotides was required to both a V gene segment and a J gene segment. Rearrangements were called productive when the CDR3 lacked stop codons and stayed in frame with V and J; all others were non-productive. CDR3 was defined by IMGT convention, running from the second conserved V-encoded cysteine to the conserved J-encoded phenylalanine. In an earlier analysis of approximately 500 of the donors, sequences lacking an unambiguous match to a single V gene segment were excluded. In an earlier analysis of several hundred of the donors, V segments were called functional above 56.7% productive rearrangements and were called segregating when the between-donor standard deviation exceeded 5%. A statistical classification framework was developed to diagnose cytomegalovirus status using the catalog of TCR beta chain sequences. In a later analysis, TCR nucleotide sequences were compared against IMGT/GENE-DB human TR gene sequences so that V and J genes could be assigned. In a later analysis, CDR3 sequences and most-parsimonious VDJ recombination scenarios were assigned using the TCRdist pipeline. In a later analysis, each TCR beta chain was defined by its CDR3 amino acid sequence together with its V-gene family, and reads lacking a unique V-gene family were excluded. A later analysis removed nearly 600 highly shared, low-generation-probability nucleotide sequences to deal with suspected cross-contamination and a sequencing artifact. A later analysis calculated a clonal expansion index for each public chain from normalized within-repertoire ranks of inferred template counts. A later analysis computed generation probabilities with a VDJ recombination model fitted to out-of-frame rearrangements, and checked the results against IGoR. A later analysis scored TCR-TCR, TCR-HLA and TCR-CMV co-occurrence with hypergeometric tests, applying a repertoire-size bias correction to TCR pairs. False discovery rates were estimated in a later analysis by permuting HLA or CMV assignments 20 times. In a later analysis, co-occurring TCRs were grouped using DBSCAN, with TCRdist sequence similarity added in when clustering inside HLA-allele-positive subsets. For co-occurrence clustering, repertoires with fewer than 30,000 or more than 120,000 public chains were excluded, along with several repertoires with anomalous nucleotide sharing. Not all clones reach the TCRdb copy of this immuneACCESS table, which keeps in-frame sequences only. Checked studies attribute under half of the gap to unresolved V genes and leave the rest unexplained. V and J calls and clone size are those listed in that table; D and trimming were worked out from the DNA. Within this sample are approximately 200,000 clones, with around 78% of them counted one time only. 1.5% to 2% of the sample comes from the top ten.

The specimen sequenced was PBMCs. The sequence came from a man in his thirties or forties in good health and CMV-seronegative.

In nucleotides, the sequence is TGTGCCAGTAGTATGACAGGGCAAACTGAAGCTTTCTTT. The resulting protein is CASSMTGQTEAFF. The chain links TRBV19 with TRBJ1-1; the junction holds 7 bases that match TRBD1. There are 13 amino acids in the CDR3, from cysteine to phenylalanine inclusive. The entry retains the CDR3 DNA only, 39 bases that are in frame from base 1. In the germline V gene (reference sequence), CDR1 corresponds to LNHDA and CDR2 to SQIVND. Trimming takes 3 bases off V and 5 bases off J; junction bases not matched to a gene: 3.